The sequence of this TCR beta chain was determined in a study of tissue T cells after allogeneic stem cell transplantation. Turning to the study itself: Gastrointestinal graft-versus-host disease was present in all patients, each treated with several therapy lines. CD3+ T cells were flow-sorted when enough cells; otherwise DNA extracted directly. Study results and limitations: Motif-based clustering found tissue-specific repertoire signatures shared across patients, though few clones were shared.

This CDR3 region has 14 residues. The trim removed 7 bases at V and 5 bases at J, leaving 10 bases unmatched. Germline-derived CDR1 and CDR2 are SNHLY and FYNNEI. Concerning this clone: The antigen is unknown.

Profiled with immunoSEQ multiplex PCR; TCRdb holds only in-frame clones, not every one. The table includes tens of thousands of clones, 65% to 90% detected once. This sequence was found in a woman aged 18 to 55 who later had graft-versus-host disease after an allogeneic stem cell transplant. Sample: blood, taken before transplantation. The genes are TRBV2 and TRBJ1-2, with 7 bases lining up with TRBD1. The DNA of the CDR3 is TGTGCCAGCAAGGTACAGGGGAATTGGTATGGCTACACCTTC. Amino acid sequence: CASKVQGNWYGYTF. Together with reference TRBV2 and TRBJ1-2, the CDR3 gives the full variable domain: EPEVTQTPSHQVTQMGQEVILRCVPISNHLYFYWYRQILGQKVEFLVSFYNNEISEKSEIFDDQFSVERPDGSNFTLKIRSTKLEDSAMYFCASKVQGNWYGYTFGSGTRLTVV.